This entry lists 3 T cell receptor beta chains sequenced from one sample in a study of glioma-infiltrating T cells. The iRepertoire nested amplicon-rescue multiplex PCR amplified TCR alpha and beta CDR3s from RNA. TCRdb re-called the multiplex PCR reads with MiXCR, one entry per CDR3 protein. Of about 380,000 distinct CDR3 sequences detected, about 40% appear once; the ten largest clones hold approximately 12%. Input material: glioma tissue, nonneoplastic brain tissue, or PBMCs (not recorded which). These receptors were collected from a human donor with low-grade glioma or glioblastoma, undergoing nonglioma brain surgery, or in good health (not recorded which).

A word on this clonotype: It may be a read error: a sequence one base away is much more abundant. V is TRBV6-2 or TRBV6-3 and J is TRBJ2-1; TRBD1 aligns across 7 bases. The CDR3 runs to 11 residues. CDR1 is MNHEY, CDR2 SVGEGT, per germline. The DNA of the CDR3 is TGTGCCAGCGAAACAGGGGATGACCAGTTCTTC. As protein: CASETGDDQFF.

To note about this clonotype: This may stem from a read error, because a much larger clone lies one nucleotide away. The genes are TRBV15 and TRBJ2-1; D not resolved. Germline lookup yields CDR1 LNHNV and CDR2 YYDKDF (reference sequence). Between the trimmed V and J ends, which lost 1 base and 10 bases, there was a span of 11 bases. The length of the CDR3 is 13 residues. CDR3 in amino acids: CATSRVSSYEQFF. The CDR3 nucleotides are TGTGCCACCAGCAGAGTATCCAGCTACGAGCAGTTCTTC.

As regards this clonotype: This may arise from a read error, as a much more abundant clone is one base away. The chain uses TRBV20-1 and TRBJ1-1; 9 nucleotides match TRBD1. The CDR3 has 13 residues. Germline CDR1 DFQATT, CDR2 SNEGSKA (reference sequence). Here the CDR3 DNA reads TGCAGTGGGGACAGGGATATGAACACTAAAGCTTTCTTT. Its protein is CSGDRDMNTKAFF.